Following are 19 T cell receptor beta chains from one sample sequenced in a study of PD-1 blockade in classical Hodgkin lymphoma. TCRdb's table, derived via immunoSEQ multiplex PCR, lists solely in-frame clones and lacks some. The sample holds under 20,000 clones; about four fifths are singletons and the top ten take roughly 19%. All the patients suffered relapse after autologous stem cell transplantation, and brentuximab vedotin exposure differed. Sequencing was performed on peripheral blood mononuclear cells (PBMCs), taken before the second cycle of nivolumab. The receptors here all came from a human donor with classical Hodgkin lymphoma.

CDR3 sequence: CASSERRWSGNTIYF. CDR3 DNA sequence: TGTGCCAGCAGTGAAAGACGGTGGTCTGGAAACACCATATATTTT. The rearrangement links TRBV6-1 to TRBJ1-3; D gene unclear. Trimming removed 2 bases at V and 1 base at J, with 9 bases between. The germline gives CDR1 MNHNS, CDR2 SASEGT. The CDR3 totals 15 residues.

The V gene is TRBV6-5, the J gene TRBJ1-1; D remains ambiguous. This CDR3 is 15 amino acids long. The V and J ends lost 0 bases and 5 bases respectively, with 13 bases between them. CDR1 and CDR2 (germline): MNHEY, SVGAGI. The CDR3 region has the DNA TGTGCCAGCAGTTACTCGAAGGCAGGTCGGACTGAAGCTTTCTTT. This codes for CASSYSKAGRTEAFF.

The rearrangement uses TRBV10-3 and TRBJ2-7, with a possible D match to TRBD1 (5 bases). The CDR3 length is 14 residues. Germline-derived CDR1 and CDR2 are ENHRY and SYGVKD. Trimming pared 6 bases from V and 1 base from J, leaving 13 bases between. The CDR3 DNA reads as TGTGCCATCAGCAGGGTTACCCCATCCTACGAGCAGTACTTC. It codes for CAISRVTPSYEQYF.

The chain has TRBV7-9 and TRBJ1-6, with 7 nucleotides matching TRBD1. In germline, CDR1 is SEHNR, CDR2 FQNEAQ (reference sequence). Losses at the gene ends were 5 bases for V and 13 bases for J; bases not matched to a gene: 8. CDR3 size: 13 residues. The CDR3 DNA reads as TGTGCCAGCAGCGCCCGACAGGGTCGGCCCCTCCACTTT. It specifies CASSARQGRPLHF.

This clone came up once. The chain carries TRBV15 and TRBJ1-5; D ambiguous. Germline CDR1 and CDR2: LNHNV and YYDKDF (reference sequence). This CDR3 is built from 14 residues. Trimming pared 0 bases from V and 7 bases from J, leaving 10 bases between. CDR3 coding DNA: TGTGCCACCAGCAGAGATCTGACGGGACAGCCCCAGCATTTT. As protein: CATSRDLTGQPQHF. Full variable domain (rest looked up from reference TRBV15 and TRBJ1-5): DAMVIQNPRYQVTQFGKPVTLSCSQTLNHNVMYWYQQKSSQAPKLLFHYYDKDFNNEADTPDNFQSRRPNTSFCFLDIRSPGLGDTAMYLCATSRDLTGQPQHFGDGTRLSIL.

Here the CDR3 DNA reads TGTGCCAGCAGGACCACAGGGGGCCCGGAGACCCAGTACTTC. It encodes CASRTTGGPETQYF. The chain uses TRBV13 and TRBJ2-5; TRBD1 matches 9 bases. The CDR3 loop spans 14 amino acids. Germline CDR1 is PRHDT and CDR2 is FYEKMQ (reference sequence). Trimming took 6 bases from V and 5 from J; bases not matched to a gene: 7.

The rearrangement uses TRBV4-2 and TRBJ2-2, with D possibly being TRBD1 (5 bases). Per germline, CDR1 LGHNA and CDR2 YNFKEQ. V lost 1 base to trimming and J lost 2 bases, with 14 bases between them. The CDR3 is made up of 17 amino acids. The CDR3 DNA reads TGTGCCAGCAGCCAAGGCGGCAGGGCCACAAACACCGGGGAGCTGTTTTTT. It yields the protein CASSQGGRATNTGELFF.

The chain has TRBV10-3 and TRBJ2-7; no clear D gene. This CDR3 is 15 amino acids long. Trimming cost V 8 bases and J 2 bases, with 19 bases left between them. Per germline, CDR1 ENHRY and CDR2 SYGVKD. The CDR3 nucleotides are TGTGCCATCGGAGTCTTCGAGAAGGGAACCTACGAGCAGTACTTC. Translated: CAIGVFEKGTYEQYF.

This CDR3 reads CASSALYQPQHF. Written as DNA, the CDR3 is TGTGCCAGCAGCGCCTTGTACCAGCCCCAGCATTTT. The chain is built from TRBV7-2 and TRBJ1-5; no clear D. Per germline, CDR1 SGHTA and CDR2 FQGNSA. The CDR3 totals 12 residues. Trimming removed 5 bases at V and 7 bases at J, with 9 bases between.

This clone has just a few counts. This chain's CDR3 is CASSQRQGFYNEQFF. The CDR3 nucleotides read TGTGCCAGCAGCCAACGCCAGGGGTTCTACAATGAGCAGTTCTTC. The rearrangement uses TRBV14 and TRBJ2-1, with a tentative D call TRBD1 (6 bases). Trimming took 2 bases from V and 3 from J, leaving 11 bases between them. The CDR3 runs 15 residues. The germline V gene encodes CDR1 SGHDN and CDR2 FVKESK.

V is TRBV27 and J is TRBJ1-1; D is perhaps TRBD1 (5 bases). CDR1 MNHEY and CDR2 SMNVEV come from the germline V gene (reference sequence). The CDR3 consists of 14 residues. V was shortened by 4 bases and J by 0 bases, with 9 bases between the two germline ends. CDR3 in amino acids: CASSWGPMNTEAFF. Written as DNA, the CDR3 is TGTGCCAGCAGTTGGGGACCGATGAACACTGAAGCTTTCTTT.

The V call is TRBV19, the J call TRBJ1-5, with D possibly matching TRBD1 (5 bases). V dropped 4 bases and J dropped 5 bases, with 12 bases sitting between them. Germline V gene sequence: CDR1 LNHDA, CDR2 SQIVND (reference sequence). This CDR3 contains 14 residues. The CDR3 region has the DNA TGTGCCAGTAGTACCCAGGGTAGGGATCAGCCCCAGCATTTT. It encodes CASSTQGRDQPQHF. The full variable domain, its missing parts supplied by reference TRBV19 and TRBJ1-5, is DGGITQSPKYLFRKEGQNVTLSCEQNLNHDAMYWYRQDPGQGLRLIYYSQIVNDFQKGDIAEGYSVSREKKESFPLTVTSAQKNPTAFYLCASSTQGRDQPQHFGDGTRLSIL.

This clone was found once. The chain is built from TRBV6-1 and TRBJ1-2; no clear D gene. The germline V and J ends were trimmed by 2 bases and 0 bases, with 10 bases remaining between them. CDR1 and CDR2 (germline): MNHNS, SASEGT. This CDR3 contains 15 residues. In DNA, the CDR3 is TGTGCCAGCAGTGAATCTTGGGGTGCTAACTATGGCTACACCTTC. Translated, it gives CASSESWGANYGYTF.

The table lists this clone with a count of one. The chain couples TRBV4-1 to TRBJ1-4; D perhaps matches TRBD1 (6 bases). The germline CDR1 and CDR2 sequences are MGHRA and YSYEKL. The CDR3 is 16 amino acids. The germline V and J ends were trimmed by 4 bases and 6 bases, with 18 bases remaining between them. CDR3 coding DNA: TGCGCCAGCAGCCGTCTGACAGGCCTCAGGGATGAAAAACTGTTTTTT. Protein sequence: CASSRLTGLRDEKLFF.

The CDR3: CAPGASYEQYF. The CDR3 DNA reads TGCGCCCCCGGGGCTTCCTACGAGCAGTACTTC. The genes are TRBV10-1 and TRBJ2-7; D might be TRBD1 or TRBD2, each matching 5 bases. The germline V and J ends were trimmed by 11 bases and 1 base, with 9 bases remaining between them. The germline CDR1 and CDR2 sequences are WNHNN and SYGVQD (reference sequence). The CDR3 consists of 11 residues.

The table lists this clone with a few counts. The J gene is TRBJ2-3, the V gene TRBV6-6; D gene uncertain. The V and J ends lost 10 bases and 1 base respectively, with 9 bases between them. Germline V gene lookup returns CDR1 MNHNY and CDR2 SVGAGI (reference sequence). CDR3 length: 12 residues. The CDR3 region has the DNA TGTGCCACCAGAGAAGGCACAGATACGCAGTATTTT. This sequence encodes CATREGTDTQYF.

The chain couples TRBV30 to TRBJ1-2; D remains unclear. This CDR3 region has 13 residues. V lost 0 bases to trimming and J lost 5 bases, with 10 bases between them. The germline V gene has CDR1 GTSNPN and CDR2 SVGIG (reference sequence). The CDR3, as DNA: TGTGCCTGGAGTGTACTTTATGGATATGGCTACACCTTC. Translating it yields CAWSVLYGYGYTF.

This clone was seen more than once but under ten times. This chain joins TRBV7-3 and TRBJ2-1, with D possibly being TRBD1 (5 bases). Germline CDR1 SGHTA, CDR2 FQGTGA. The CDR3 spans 15 residues. Trimming shortened V by 1 base and J by 3 bases, and 10 bases separated the two germline ends. DNA of the CDR3: TGTGCCAGCAGCTTAAGTCCAGGGTACTACAATGAGCAGTTCTTC. Translating gives CASSLSPGYYNEQFF.

V usage is TRBV7-2 and J usage is TRBJ2-1; D is unresolved. This CDR3 contains 12 residues. Germline V gene sequence: CDR1 SGHTA, CDR2 FQGNSA. Deletions cut 5 bases from V and 3 bases from J, with 5 bases between. In DNA form, the CDR3 reads TGTGCCAGCAGCCGTGACTACAATGAGCAGTTCTTC. This gives the protein CASSRDYNEQFF. Looking up the rest from reference TRBV7-2 and TRBJ2-1 gives the full variable domain: GAGVSQSPSNKVTEKGKDVELRCDPISGHTALYWYRQSLGQGLEFLIYFQGNSAPDKSGLPSDRFSAERTGGSVSTLTIQRTQQEDSAVYLCASSRDYNEQFFGPGTRLTVL.